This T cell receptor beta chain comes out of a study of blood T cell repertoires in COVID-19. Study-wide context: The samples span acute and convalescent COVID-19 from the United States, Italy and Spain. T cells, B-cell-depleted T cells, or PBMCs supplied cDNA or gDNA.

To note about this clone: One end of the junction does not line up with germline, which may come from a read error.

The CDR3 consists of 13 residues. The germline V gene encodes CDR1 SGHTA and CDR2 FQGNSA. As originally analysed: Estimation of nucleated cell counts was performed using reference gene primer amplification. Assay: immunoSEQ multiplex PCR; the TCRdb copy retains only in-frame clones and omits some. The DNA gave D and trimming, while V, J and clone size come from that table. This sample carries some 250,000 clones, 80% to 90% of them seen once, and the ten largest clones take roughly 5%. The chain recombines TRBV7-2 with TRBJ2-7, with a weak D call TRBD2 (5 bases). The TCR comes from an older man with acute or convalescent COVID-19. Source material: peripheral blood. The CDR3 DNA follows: TGTGCCAGCAGATTAGCGTTTTACTACGAGCAGTACTTC. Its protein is CASRLAFYYEQYF.